This T cell receptor (beta chain) was sequenced in a study of T cell repertoires in cytomegalovirus infection. Broader study findings: People with CMV and the relevant HLA were identified by cumulative public TCR beta family frequency.

With regard to this clonotype: Its antigen is as yet unknown.

This CDR3 contains 15 residues. Germline CDR1 is LNHDA and CDR2 is SQIVND (reference sequence). J gave up 6 bases and V 7 bases, and 14 bases lay outside the gene matches. TCRdb itself ran the reads through MiXCR, one entry per CDR3 protein. The sample has 45,000 to 75,000 distinct CDR3 sequences, about 33% seen once. This chain joins TRBV19 and TRBJ2-7; 8 positions match TRBD1. The sequence came from a human donor in good health (CMV status not recorded). Some clones in this sample may be carry-over from other donors' samples. The sample taken for sequencing was PBMCs, sequenced either directly or after in vitro stimulation (not recorded which). The chain's CDR3 is CASTPGTGGAAEQYF. Written as DNA, the CDR3 is TGTGCCAGTACCCCCGGGACAGGAGGAGCCGCCGAGCAGTACTTC. The entire variable domain, with the rest obtained from reference TRBV19 and TRBJ2-7, is as follows: DGGITQSPKYLFRKEGQNVTLSCEQNLNHDAMYWYRQDPGQGLRLIYYSQIVNDFQKGDIAEGYSVSREKKESFPLTVTSAQKNPTAFYLCASTPGTGGAAEQYFGPGTRLTVT.